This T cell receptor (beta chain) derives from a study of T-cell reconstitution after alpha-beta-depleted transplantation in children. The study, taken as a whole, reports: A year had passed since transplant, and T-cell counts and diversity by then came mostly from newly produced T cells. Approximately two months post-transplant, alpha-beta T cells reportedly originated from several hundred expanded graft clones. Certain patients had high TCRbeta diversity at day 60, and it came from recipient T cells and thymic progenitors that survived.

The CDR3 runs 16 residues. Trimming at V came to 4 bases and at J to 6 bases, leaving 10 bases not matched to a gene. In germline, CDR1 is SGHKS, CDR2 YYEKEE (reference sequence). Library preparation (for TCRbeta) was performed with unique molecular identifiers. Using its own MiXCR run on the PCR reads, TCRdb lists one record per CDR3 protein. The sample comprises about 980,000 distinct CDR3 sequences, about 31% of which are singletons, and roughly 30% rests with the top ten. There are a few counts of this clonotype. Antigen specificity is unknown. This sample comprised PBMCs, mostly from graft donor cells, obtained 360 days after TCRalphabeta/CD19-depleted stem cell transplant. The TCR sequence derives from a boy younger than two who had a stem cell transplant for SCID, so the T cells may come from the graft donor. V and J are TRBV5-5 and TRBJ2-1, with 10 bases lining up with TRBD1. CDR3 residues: CASSRSGQGLANEQFF. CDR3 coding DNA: TGTGCCAGCAGCCGATCGGGACAGGGGCTTGCCAATGAGCAGTTCTTC.